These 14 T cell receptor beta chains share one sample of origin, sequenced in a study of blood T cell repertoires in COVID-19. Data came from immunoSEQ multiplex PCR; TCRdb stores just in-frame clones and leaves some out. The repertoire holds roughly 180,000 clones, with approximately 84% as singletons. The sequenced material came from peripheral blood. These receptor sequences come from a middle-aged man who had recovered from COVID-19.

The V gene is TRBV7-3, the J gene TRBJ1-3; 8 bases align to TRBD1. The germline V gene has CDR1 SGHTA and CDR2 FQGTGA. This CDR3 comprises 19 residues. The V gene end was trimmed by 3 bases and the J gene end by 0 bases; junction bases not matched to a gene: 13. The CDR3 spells CASSFPLGDRPSSGNTIYF. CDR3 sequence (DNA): TGTGCCAGCAGCTTCCCCCTAGGGGACAGGCCGAGCTCTGGAAACACCATATATTTT. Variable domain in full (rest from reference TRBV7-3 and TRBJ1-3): GAGVSQTPSNKVTEKGKYVELRCDPISGHTALYWYRQSLGQGPEFLIYFQGTGAADDSGLPNDRFFAVRPEGSVSTLKIQRTERGDSAVYLCASSFPLGDRPSSGNTIYFGEGSWLTVV.

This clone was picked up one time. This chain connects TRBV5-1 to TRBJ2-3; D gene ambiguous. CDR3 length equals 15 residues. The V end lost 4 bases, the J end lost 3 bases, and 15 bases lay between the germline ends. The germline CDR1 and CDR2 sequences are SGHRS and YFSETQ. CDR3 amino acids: CASSPTVQRTDTQYF. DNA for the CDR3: TGCGCCAGCAGCCCTACGGTCCAACGGACAGATACGCAGTATTTT.

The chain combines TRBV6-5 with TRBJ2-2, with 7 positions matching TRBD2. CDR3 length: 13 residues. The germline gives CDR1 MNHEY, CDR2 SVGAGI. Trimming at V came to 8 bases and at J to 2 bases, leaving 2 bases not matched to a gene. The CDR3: CASLGLNTGELFF. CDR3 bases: TGTGCCAGCCTGGGACTAAACACCGGGGAGCTGTTTTTT.

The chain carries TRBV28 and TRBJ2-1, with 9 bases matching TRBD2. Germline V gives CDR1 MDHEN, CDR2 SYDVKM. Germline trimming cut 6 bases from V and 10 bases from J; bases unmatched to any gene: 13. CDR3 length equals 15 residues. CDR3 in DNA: TGTGCCAGCAGCAGCCTAGCGGGGCTTTCTCCGGAGCAGTTCTTC. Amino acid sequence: CASSSLAGLSPEQFF.

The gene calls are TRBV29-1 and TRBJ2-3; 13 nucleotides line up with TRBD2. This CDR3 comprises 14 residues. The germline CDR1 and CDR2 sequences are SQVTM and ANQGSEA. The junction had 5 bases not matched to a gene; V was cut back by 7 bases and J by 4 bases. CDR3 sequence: CSDRTSGSPDTQYF. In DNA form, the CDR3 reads TGCAGCGACCGGACTAGCGGGAGCCCAGATACGCAGTATTTT.

CDR3 loop: CSVDTGGRDQPQHF. DNA of the CDR3: TGCAGCGTTGACACAGGGGGCAGGGATCAGCCCCAGCATTTT. The chain has TRBV29-1 and TRBJ1-5; 9 bases agree with TRBD1. The germline CDR1 and CDR2 sequences are SQVTM and ANQGSEA. The V and J ends lost 3 bases and 5 bases, in that order; junction bases with no gene match: 5. CDR3 length: 14 amino acids.

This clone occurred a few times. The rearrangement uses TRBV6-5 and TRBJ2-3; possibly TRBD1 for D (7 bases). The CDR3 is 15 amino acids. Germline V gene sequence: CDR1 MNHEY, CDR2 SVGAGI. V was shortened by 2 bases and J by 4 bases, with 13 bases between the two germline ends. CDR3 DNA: TGTGCCAGCAGTTACGGAGGGGGCGCATCAGATACGCAGTATTTT. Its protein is CASSYGGGASDTQYF.

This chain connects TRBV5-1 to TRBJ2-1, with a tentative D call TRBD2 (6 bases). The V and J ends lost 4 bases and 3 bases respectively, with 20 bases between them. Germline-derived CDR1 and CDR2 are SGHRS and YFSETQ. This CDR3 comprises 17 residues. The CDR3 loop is CASSEGPTSAGYNEQFF. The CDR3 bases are TGCGCCAGCAGCGAGGGCCCGACTAGTGCGGGCTACAATGAGCAGTTCTTC.

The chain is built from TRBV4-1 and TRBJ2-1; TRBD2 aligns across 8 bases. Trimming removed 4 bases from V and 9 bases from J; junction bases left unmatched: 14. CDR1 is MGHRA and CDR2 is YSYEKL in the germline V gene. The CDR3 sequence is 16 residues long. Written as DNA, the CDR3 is TGCGCCAGCAGCCGGGCTTTGGCGGGAGGTGGGAGTGAGCAGTTCTTC. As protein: CASSRALAGGGSEQFF.

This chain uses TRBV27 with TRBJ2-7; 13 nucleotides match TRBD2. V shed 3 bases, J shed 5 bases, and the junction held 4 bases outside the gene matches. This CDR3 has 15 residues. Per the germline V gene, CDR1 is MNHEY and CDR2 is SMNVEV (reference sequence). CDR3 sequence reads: CASSFTSGRGNEQYF. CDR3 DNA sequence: TGTGCCAGCAGTTTTACTAGCGGGAGGGGTAACGAGCAGTACTTC.

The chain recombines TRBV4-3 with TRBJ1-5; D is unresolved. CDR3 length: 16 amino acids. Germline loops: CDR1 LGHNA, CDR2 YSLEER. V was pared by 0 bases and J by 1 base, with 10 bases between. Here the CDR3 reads CASSQEMGGSNQPQHF. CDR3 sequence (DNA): TGCGCCAGCAGCCAAGAGATGGGAGGGAGCAATCAGCCCCAGCATTTT.

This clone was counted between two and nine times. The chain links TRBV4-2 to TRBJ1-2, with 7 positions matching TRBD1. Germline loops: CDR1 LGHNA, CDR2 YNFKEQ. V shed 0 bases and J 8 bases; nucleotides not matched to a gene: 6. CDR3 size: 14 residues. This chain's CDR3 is CASSQDKGQLGYTF. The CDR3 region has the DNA TGTGCCAGCAGCCAAGATAAGGGACAGCTCGGCTACACCTTC.

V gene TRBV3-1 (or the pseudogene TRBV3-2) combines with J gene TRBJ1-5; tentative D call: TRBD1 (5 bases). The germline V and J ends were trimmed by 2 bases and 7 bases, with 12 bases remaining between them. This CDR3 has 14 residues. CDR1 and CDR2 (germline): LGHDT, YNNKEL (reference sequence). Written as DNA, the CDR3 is TGTGCCAGCAGCCAAACGGGGGATGGACAGCCCCAGCATTTT. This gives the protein CASSQTGDGQPQHF.

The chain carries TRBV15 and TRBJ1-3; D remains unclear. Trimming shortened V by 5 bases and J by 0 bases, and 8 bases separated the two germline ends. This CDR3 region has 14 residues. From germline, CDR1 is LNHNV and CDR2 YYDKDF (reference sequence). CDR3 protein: CATSVSASGNTIYF. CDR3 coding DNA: TGTGCCACCAGCGTGAGTGCCTCTGGAAACACCATATATTTT.